The rows below give T cell receptor beta chains drawn from one sample of a study of CD8+ T cells in alopecia areata. Profiling relied on immunoSEQ multiplex PCR, and the TCRdb table lists in-frame clones only, not all of them. The table records 120,000 or so clones, about 50% of them present only once. Sequencing used NKG2D-low CD8+ T cells sorted from blood. The receptor set was obtained from a human donor with alopecia areata. CDR3s include the opening cysteine and the closing phenylalanine or tryptophan. The order of the fields is V gene, D gene, clone size, J gene, CDR3 protein, CDR3 DNA. D genes are given only for firm matches. Size is omitted from some rows. Given values are once, few, many or a class for expanded clones.

>TRBV7-9|.|.|TRBJ2-3
CASSFRTVTDTQYF
TGTGCCAGCAGCTTCCGGACTGTCACAGATACGCAGTATTTT
>TRBV14|.|few|TRBJ2-2
CASSPRSTGLIDTGELFF
TGTGCCAGCAGCCCTCGCTCGACGGGGCTGATAGACACCGGGGAGCTGTTTTTT
>TRBV30|.|.|TRBJ1-4
CAWSVRGWEKLFF
TGTGCCTGGAGTGTACGGGGTTGGGAAAAACTGTTTTTT
>TRBV29-1|.|.|TRBJ1-5
CSVLTAQDQPQHF
TGCAGCGTGCTAACAGCCCAGGATCAGCCCCAGCATTTT
>TRBV2|TRBD1|few|TRBJ1-2
CASRGQGADYGYTF
TGTGCCAGCAGGGGACAGGGGGCGGACTATGGCTACACCTTC
>TRBV28|TRBD2|.|TRBJ2-5
CASSLWGLAAETQYF
TGTGCCAGCAGTTTATGGGGACTAGCGGCAGAGACCCAGTACTTC
>TRBV27|.|few|TRBJ2-2
CASSFLTDNTGELFF
TGTGCCAGCAGTTTCTTGACCGATAACACCGGGGAGCTGTTTTTT
>TRBV29-1|.|.|TRBJ2-5
CSGAQETQYF
TGCAGCGGAGCGCAAGAGACCCAGTACTTC
>TRBV2|TRBD2|.|TRBJ2-7
CASLQLAGGPERDEQYF
TGTGCCAGTCTGCAACTAGCGGGAGGGCCAGAAAGGGACGAGCAGTACTTC
>TRBV29-1|.|few|TRBJ2-1
CSAVRTGDYNEQFF
TGCAGCGCTGTTCGTACAGGCGACTACAATGAGCAGTTCTTC
>TRBV5-1|TRBD2|.|TRBJ2-1
CASSLAGGLHEQFF
TGCGCCAGCAGCTTGGCGGGGGGGCTTCATGAGCAGTTCTTC
>TRBV29-1|.|.|TRBJ1-1
CSVGRGTEAFF
TGCAGCGTTGGTAGGGGGACTGAAGCTTTCTTT
>TRBV11-3|.|.|TRBJ2-5
CASSLRGEGTQYF
TGTGCCAGCAGCTTAAGAGGGGAAGGGACCCAGTACTTC
>TRBV4-2|.|.|TRBJ2-4
CASSPDKGIQYF
TGTGCCAGCAGCCCAGACAAGGGCATTCAGTACTTC
>TRBV2|.|.|TRBJ2-5
CASSEALGQETQYF
TGTGCCAGCAGTGAGGCCCTAGGCCAAGAGACCCAGTACTTC
>TRBV29-1|.|.|TRBJ2-3
CSVEVYGVDTQYF
TGCAGCGTTGAAGTGTACGGGGTAGATACGCAGTATTTT